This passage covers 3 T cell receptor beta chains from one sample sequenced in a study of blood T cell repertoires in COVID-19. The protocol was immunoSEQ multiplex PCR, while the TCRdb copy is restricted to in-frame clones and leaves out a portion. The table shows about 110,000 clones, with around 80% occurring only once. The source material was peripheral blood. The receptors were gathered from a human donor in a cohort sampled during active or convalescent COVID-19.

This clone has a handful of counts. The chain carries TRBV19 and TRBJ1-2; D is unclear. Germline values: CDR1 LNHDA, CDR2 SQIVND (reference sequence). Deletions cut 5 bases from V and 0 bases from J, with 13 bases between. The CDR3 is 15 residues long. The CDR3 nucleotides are TGTGCCAGTAGTTCTGGGCCATACACTAACTATGGCTACACCTTC. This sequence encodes CASSSGPYTNYGYTF.

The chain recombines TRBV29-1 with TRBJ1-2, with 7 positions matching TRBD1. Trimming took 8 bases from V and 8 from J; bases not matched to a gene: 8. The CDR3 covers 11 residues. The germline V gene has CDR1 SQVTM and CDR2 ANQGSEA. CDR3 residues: CSTGEGYGYTF. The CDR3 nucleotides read TGCAGCACAGGGGAAGGATACGGCTACACCTTC.

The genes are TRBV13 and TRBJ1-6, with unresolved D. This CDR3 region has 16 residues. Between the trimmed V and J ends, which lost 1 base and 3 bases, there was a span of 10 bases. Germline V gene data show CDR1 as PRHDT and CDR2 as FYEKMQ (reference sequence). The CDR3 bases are TGTGCCAGCAGCTTAGCCCAGGCTATCTATAATTCACCCCTCCACTTT. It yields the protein CASSLAQAIYNSPLHF.